Sequencing of this T cell receptor beta chain was carried out in a study of beta chain features in type 1 diabetes. The overall study: Across all samples, fewer than 140 million sorted cells were examined.

This clone was seen a handful of times. V lost 6 bases, J lost 2 bases, and 6 bases stayed unmatched. The CDR3 spans 15 residues. The V gene's germline CDR1 is LNHDA and CDR2 SQIVND (reference sequence). The whole isolated RNA underwent reverse transcription, so sequencing captured expressed TCRB transcripts. The method was immunoSEQ multiplex PCR; TCRdb's version includes in-frame clones alone and lacks a portion of them. Among 330,000 or so clones, around 20% were seen once, and the ten largest hold under 0.055%. Input material: naive CD4+ T cells from blood. This rearrangement joins TRBV19 to TRBJ2-7, with 11 bases identical to TRBD2. The sequence was obtained from a woman aged 18-29 years in good health. This CDR3 is CASSPGLAGAYEQYF. The CDR3, as DNA: TGTGCCAGTAGCCCCGGACTAGCGGGCGCCTACGAGCAGTACTTC.